Each of the 9 T cell receptor beta chains below was sequenced from the same sample in a study of cytomegalovirus exposure and HLA in healthy donors. In the PCR, 60 Vbeta and 13 Jbeta primers were used. Here immunoSEQ multiplex PCR was the method, and the copy in TCRdb shows in-frame clones only, minus some. This sample's table has 200,000 to 250,000 clones. Material for sequencing was PBMCs. The receptors were sampled from a woman aged 25-40 years in good health and CMV-seropositive.

The rearrangement joins TRBV4-3 to TRBJ2-3; possibly TRBD2 for D (7 bases). In germline, CDR1 is LGHNA, CDR2 YSLEER. V dropped 1 base and J dropped 4 bases, with 12 bases sitting between them. The CDR3 consists of 15 residues. The CDR3: CASSQAGGGADTQYF. CDR3 bases: TGCGCCAGCAGCCAAGCCGGAGGGGGGGCAGATACGCAGTATTTT.

V usage is TRBV15 and J usage is TRBJ2-5, with TRBD1 as a possible D gene (6 bases). CDR3 size: 14 residues. Trimming stripped 6 bases from V and 5 bases from J, with 16 bases between. The germline CDR1 and CDR2 sequences are LNHNV and YYDKDF (reference sequence). The DNA of the CDR3 is TGTGCCACCAGTCAGTCCAGGGGTGGGGAGACCCAGTACTTC. It encodes CATSQSRGGETQYF.

The chain recombines TRBV5-4 with TRBJ2-5; TRBD2 matches 9 bases. Germline CDR1 reads SGHNT; CDR2 reads YYREEE (reference sequence). V dropped 0 bases and J dropped 4; count of bases not matched to a gene: 10. The CDR3 is 17 amino acids. Here the CDR3 reads CASSLGGGRALGETQYF. The CDR3 nucleotides are TGTGCCAGCAGCTTGGGAGGCGGGAGGGCCTTAGGAGAGACCCAGTACTTC. The variable domain in full, completed from reference TRBV5-4 and TRBJ2-5, reads ETGVTQSPTHLIKTRGQQVTLRCSSQSGHNTVSWYQQALGQGPQFIFQYYREEENGRGNFPPRFSGLQFPNYSSELNVNALELDDSALYLCASSLGGGRALGETQYFGPGTRLLVL.

Written as DNA, the CDR3 is TGTGCCAGCAGTTACTCGACAGGTCGGTCCACCGGGGAGCTGTTTTTT. Amino acids: CASSYSTGRSTGELFF. The chain recombines TRBV6-6 with TRBJ2-2; maybe TRBD1 (6 bases). CDR1 MNHNY and CDR2 SVGAGI come from the germline V gene (reference sequence). There are 16 residues in the CDR3. V was cut by 0 bases and J by 4 bases, with 12 bases left in between.

The J gene is TRBJ2-7, the V gene TRBV5-1; D call uncertain. The CDR3 sequence is 13 residues long. Trimming took off 0 bases at V and 4 bases at J, with 8 bases between the two ends. Per the germline V gene, CDR1 is SGHRS and CDR2 is YFSETQ. CDR3 in DNA: TGCGCCAGCAGCTTGGACAGCCTGTACGAGCAGTACTTC. Translation gives CASSLDSLYEQYF.

The J gene is TRBJ1-3, the V gene TRBV6-5; 8 bases agree with TRBD1. The length of the CDR3 is 15 residues. Germline CDR1 and CDR2: MNHEY and SVGAGI. The V and J ends lost 6 bases and 2 bases, in that order; junction bases with no gene match: 6. In DNA form, the CDR3 reads TGTGCCAGCAGCACGGGACAGGTGACTGGAAACACCATATATTTT. Encoded protein: CASSTGQVTGNTIYF.

This rearrangement joins TRBV6-1 to TRBJ1-3; the match to TRBD1 covers 7 bases. Unmatched junction bases numbered 2, after V lost 3 bases and J lost 0 bases. This CDR3 contains 15 residues. Germline CDR1 MNHNS, CDR2 SASEGT. The CDR3 loop reads CASSEDRSSGNTIYF. The CDR3 DNA sequence: TGTGCCAGCAGTGAGGACAGGAGCTCTGGAAACACCATATATTTT.

The V and J genes are TRBV5-4 and TRBJ2-5, with D perhaps TRBD2 (5 bases). TRBJ2-7 matches the DNA end more closely, so the J call is doubtful. Germline loops: CDR1 SGHNT, CDR2 YYREEE (reference sequence). The CDR3 loop spans 14 amino acids. The CDR3 DNA is TGTGCCAGCAGCTTGGGAGGGAGCTCCTACGAGCAGTACTTC. This translates into CASSLGGSSYEQYF.

CDR3: CASSLDRGQEDTEAFF. In nucleotides, the CDR3 is TGCGCCAGCAGCTTGGACAGGGGGCAGGAGGACACTGAAGCTTTCTTT. This chain joins TRBV5-1 and TRBJ1-1, with 9 bases fitting TRBD1. The CDR3 consists of 16 residues. Germline CDR1 SGHRS, CDR2 YFSETQ. After removal of 0 bases from V and 3 bases from J, the junction contained 6 bases not matched to a gene.